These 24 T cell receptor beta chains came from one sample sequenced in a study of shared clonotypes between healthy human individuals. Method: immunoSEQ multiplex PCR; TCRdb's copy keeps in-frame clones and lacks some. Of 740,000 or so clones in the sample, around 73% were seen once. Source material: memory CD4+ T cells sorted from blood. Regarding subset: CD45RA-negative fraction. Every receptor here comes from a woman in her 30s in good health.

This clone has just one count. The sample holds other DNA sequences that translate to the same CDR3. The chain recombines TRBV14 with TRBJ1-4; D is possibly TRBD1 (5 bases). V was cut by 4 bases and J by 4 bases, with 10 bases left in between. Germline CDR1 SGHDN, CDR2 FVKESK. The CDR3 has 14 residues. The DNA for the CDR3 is TGTGCCAGCAGCCCCGGGACGGGTAATGAAAAACTGTTTTTT. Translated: CASSPGTGNEKLFF.

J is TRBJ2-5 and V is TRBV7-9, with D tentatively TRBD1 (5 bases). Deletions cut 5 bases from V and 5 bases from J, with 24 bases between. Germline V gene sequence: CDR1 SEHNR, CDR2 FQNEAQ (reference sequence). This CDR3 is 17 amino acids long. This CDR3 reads CASSPGYSTDKLETQYF. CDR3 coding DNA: TGTGCCAGCAGCCCCGGCTATTCGACAGACAAGCTTGAGACCCAGTACTTC.

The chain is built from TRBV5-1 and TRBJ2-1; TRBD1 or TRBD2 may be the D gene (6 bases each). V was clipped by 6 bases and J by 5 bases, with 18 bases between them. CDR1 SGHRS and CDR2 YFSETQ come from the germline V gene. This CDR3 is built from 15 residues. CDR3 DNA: TGCGCCAGCAAGGGGGGATGGGGCGGAAACAATGAGCAGTTCTTC. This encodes CASKGGWGGNNEQFF.

The CDR3 here is CASRDRDFLHEQYF. In nucleotides, the CDR3 is TGTGCCAGCAGGGACAGGGATTTTCTCCACGAGCAGTACTTC. The chain carries TRBV7-2 and TRBJ2-7; 8 nucleotides align to TRBD1. This CDR3 region has 14 residues. The trim removed 6 bases at V and 5 bases at J, leaving 9 bases unmatched. Germline V lookup: CDR1 SGHTA, CDR2 FQGNSA.

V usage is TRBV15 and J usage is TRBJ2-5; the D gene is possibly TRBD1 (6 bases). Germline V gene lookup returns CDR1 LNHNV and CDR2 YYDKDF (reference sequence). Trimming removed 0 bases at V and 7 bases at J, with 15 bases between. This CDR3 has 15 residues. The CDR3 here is CATSRDSTGRRTQYF. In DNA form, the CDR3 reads TGTGCCACCAGCAGAGATTCGACAGGCCGCAGGACCCAGTACTTC.

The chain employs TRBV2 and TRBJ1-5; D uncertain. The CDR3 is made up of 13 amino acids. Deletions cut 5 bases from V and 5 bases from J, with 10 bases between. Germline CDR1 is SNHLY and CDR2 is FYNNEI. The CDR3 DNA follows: TGTGCCAGCAGTCCTGGGTTAGATCAGCCCCAGCATTTT. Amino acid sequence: CASSPGLDQPQHF.

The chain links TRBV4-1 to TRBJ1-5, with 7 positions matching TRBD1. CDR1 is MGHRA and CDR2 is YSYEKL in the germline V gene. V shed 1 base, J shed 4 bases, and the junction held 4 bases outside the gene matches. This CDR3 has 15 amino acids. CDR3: CASSQGGGTNQPQHF. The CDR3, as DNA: TGCGCCAGCAGCCAAGGAGGGGGCACGAATCAGCCCCAGCATTTT.

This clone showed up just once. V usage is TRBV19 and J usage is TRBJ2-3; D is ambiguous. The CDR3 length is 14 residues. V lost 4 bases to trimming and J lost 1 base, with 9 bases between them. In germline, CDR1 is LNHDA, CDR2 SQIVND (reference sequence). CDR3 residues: CASSTQSGTDTQYF. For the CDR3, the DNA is TGTGCCAGTAGTACCCAGTCTGGCACAGATACGCAGTATTTT.

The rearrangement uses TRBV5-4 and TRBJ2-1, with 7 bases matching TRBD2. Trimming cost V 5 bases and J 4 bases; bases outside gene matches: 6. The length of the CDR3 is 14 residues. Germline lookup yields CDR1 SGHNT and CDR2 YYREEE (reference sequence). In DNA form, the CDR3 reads TGTGCCAGCAGTTCCGCCGGGAGGTACAATGAGCAGTTCTTC. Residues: CASSSAGRYNEQFF.

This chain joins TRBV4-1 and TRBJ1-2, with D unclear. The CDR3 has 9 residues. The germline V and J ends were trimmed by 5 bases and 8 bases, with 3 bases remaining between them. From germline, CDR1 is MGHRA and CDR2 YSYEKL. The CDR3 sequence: CASSWGYTF. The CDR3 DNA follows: TGCGCCAGCAGCTGGGGCTACACCTTC.

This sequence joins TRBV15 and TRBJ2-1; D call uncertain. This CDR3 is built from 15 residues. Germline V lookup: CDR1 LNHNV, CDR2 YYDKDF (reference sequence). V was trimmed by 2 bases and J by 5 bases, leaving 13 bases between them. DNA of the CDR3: TGTGCCACCAGCAGACACCGTGACGAAAACAATGAGCAGTTCTTC. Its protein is CATSRHRDENNEQFF.

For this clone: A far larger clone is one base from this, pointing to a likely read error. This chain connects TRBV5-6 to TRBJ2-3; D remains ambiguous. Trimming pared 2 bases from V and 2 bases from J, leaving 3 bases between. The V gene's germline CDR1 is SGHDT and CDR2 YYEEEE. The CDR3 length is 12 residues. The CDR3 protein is CASSLFTDTQYF. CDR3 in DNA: TGTGCCAGCAGCTTATTCACAGATACGCAGTATTTT.

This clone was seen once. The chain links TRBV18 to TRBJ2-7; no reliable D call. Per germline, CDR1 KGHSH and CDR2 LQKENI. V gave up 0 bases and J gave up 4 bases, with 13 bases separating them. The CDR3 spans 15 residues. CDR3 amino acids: CASSPPGTLGYEQYF. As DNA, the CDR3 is TGTGCCAGCTCACCACCAGGAACTCTGGGTTACGAGCAGTACTTC.

The chain's CDR3 is CASSSSRAGETQYF. In nucleotides, the CDR3 is TGTGCCAGCAGCAGTTCCCGGGCGGGAGAGACCCAGTACTTC. V and J are TRBV7-7 and TRBJ2-5; weak D call: TRBD2 (5 bases). The CDR3 spans 14 residues. V was clipped by 5 bases and J by 4 bases, with 14 bases between them. Germline lookup yields CDR1 SSHAT and CDR2 FNYEAQ (reference sequence). Looking up the rest from reference TRBV7-7 and TRBJ2-5 gives the full variable domain: GAGVSQSPRYKVTKRGQDVTLRCDPISSHATLYWYQQALGQGPEFLTYFNYEAQPDKSGLPSDRFSAERPEGSISTLTIQRTEQRDSAMYRCASSSSRAGETQYFGPGTRLLVL.

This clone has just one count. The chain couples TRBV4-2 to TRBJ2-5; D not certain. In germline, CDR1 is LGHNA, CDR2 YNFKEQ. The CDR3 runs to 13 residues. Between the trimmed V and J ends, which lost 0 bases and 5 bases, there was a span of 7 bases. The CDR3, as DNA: TGTGCCAGCAGCCAAGATCAGTTGGAGACCCAGTACTTC. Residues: CASSQDQLETQYF.

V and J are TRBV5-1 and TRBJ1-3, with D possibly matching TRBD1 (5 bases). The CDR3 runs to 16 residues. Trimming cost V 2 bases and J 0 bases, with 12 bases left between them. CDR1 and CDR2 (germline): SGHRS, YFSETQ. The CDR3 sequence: CASSFEGLNSGNTIYF. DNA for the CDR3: TGCGCCAGCAGCTTCGAGGGGCTAAACTCTGGAAACACCATATATTTT.

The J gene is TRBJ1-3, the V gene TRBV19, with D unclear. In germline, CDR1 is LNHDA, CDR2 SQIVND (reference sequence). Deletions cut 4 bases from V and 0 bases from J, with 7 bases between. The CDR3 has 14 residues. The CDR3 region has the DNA TGTGCCAGTAGTACCCGGTCCTCTGGAAACACCATATATTTT. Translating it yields CASSTRSSGNTIYF.

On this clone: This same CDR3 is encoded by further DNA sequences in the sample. As DNA, the CDR3 is TGCGCCAGCAGCTTTGGGCAGGGACATAGCACAGATACGCAGTATTTT. Translating gives CASSFGQGHSTDTQYF. The chain carries TRBV5-1 and TRBJ2-3; weak D call: TRBD1 (6 bases). The length of the CDR3 is 16 residues. Germline CDR1 is SGHRS and CDR2 is YFSETQ. The V end was cut by 2 bases, the J end by 0 bases, with 13 bases between.

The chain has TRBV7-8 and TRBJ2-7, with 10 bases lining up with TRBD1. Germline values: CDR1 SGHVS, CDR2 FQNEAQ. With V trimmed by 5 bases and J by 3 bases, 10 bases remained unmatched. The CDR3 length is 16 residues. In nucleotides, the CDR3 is TGTGCCAGCAGCGCCGCGGGACAGGGGTCAATCTACGAGCAGTACTTC. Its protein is CASSAAGQGSIYEQYF.

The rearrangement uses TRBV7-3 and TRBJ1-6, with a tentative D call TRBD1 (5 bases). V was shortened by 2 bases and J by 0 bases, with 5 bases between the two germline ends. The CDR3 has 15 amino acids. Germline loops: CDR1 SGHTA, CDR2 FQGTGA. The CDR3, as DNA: TGTGCCAGCAGCTTAGACAGCTCCTATAATTCACCCCTCCACTTT. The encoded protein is CASSLDSSYNSPLHF.

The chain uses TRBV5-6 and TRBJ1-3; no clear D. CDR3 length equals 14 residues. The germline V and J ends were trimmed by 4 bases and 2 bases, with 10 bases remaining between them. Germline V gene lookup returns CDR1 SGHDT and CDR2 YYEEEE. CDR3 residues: CASSAGSPGNTIYF. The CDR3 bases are TGTGCCAGCAGCGCGGGCTCGCCTGGAAACACCATATATTTT.

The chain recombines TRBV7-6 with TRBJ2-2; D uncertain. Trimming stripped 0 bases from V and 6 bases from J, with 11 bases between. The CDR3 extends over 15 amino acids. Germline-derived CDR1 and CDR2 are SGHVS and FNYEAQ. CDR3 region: CASSLAVGRAGELFF. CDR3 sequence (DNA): TGTGCCAGCAGCTTAGCGGTCGGCAGAGCCGGGGAGCTGTTTTTT.

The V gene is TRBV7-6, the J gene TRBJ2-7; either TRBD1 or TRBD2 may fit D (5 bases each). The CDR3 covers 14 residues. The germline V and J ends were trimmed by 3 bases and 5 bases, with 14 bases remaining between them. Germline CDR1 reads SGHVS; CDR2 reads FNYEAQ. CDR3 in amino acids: CASSFGGGVNEQYF. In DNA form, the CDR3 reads TGTGCCAGCAGCTTTGGTGGGGGAGTGAACGAGCAGTACTTC.

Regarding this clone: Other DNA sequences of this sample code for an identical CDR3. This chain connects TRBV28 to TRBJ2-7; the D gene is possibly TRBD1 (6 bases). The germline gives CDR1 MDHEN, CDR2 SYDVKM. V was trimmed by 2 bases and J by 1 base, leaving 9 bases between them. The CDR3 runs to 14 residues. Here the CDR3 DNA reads TGTGCCAGCAGTTTAGGGGGCAAGTCCTACGAGCAGTACTTC. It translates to CASSLGGKSYEQYF.